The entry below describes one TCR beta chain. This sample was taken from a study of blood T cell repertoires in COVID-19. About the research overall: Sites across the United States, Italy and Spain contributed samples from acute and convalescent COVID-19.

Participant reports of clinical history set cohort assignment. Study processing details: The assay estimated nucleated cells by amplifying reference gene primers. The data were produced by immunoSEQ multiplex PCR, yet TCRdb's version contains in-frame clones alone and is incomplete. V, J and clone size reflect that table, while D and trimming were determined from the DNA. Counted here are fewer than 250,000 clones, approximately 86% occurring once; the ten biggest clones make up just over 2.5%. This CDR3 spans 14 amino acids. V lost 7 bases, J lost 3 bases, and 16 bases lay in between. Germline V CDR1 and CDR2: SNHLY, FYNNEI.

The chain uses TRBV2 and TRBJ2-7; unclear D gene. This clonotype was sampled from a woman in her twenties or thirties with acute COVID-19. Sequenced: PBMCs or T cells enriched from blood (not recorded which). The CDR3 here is CASKTPSLRYEQYF. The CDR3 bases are TGTGCCAGCAAGACACCATCGCTTCGCTACGAGCAGTACTTC.